The 7 T cell receptor beta chains given below trace back to one sample, sequenced in a study of blood T cell repertoires in COVID-19. Sequencing used immunoSEQ multiplex PCR; TCRdb keeps in-frame clones, though not all of them. The table records 200,000 to 250,000 clones, 75% to 90% of them present only once. The sequenced sample was peripheral blood. Receptors were obtained from a man aged 25 to 45 with COVID-19, enrolled during active disease.

The chain recombines TRBV19 with TRBJ2-1, with 9 bases lining up with TRBD2. With 6 bases clipped from V and 5 bases from J, the junction kept 5 bases outside the gene matches. There are 14 residues in the CDR3. Germline V gives CDR1 LNHDA, CDR2 SQIVND (reference sequence). The CDR3 DNA reads TGTGCCAGTAGAGCGGGGGGTCCCAACAATGAGCAGTTCTTC. This codes for CASRAGGPNNEQFF.

This rearrangement joins TRBV5-1 to TRBJ2-1; the D is unclear. Trimming shortened V by 4 bases and J by 4 bases, and 18 bases separated the two germline ends. Germline CDR1 is SGHRS and CDR2 is YFSETQ. There are 16 residues in the CDR3. The CDR3 coding sequence is TGCGCCAGCAGCATCCGAGTGGTGCAAAGATACAATGAGCAGTTCTTC. The encoded protein is CASSIRVVQRYNEQFF.

This rearrangement joins TRBV28 to TRBJ2-2; possible D gene TRBD1, 7 bases. The germline V gene has CDR1 MDHEN and CDR2 SYDVKM. This CDR3 has 15 amino acids. Trimming cost V 6 bases and J 4 bases, with 15 bases left between them. The CDR3 loop reads CASSRGTATTGELFF. For the CDR3, the DNA is TGTGCCAGCAGCCGCGGGACAGCTACCACCGGGGAGCTGTTTTTT. The full variable domain, rest sourced from reference TRBV28 and TRBJ2-2, is DVKVTQSSRYLVKRTGEKVFLECVQDMDHENMFWYRQDPGLGLRLIYFSYDVKMKEKGDIPEGYSVSREKKERFSLILESASTNQTSMYLCASSRGTATTGELFFGEGSRLTVL.

The gene calls are TRBV10-3 and TRBJ1-2, with 8 positions matching TRBD1. The CDR3 contains 13 residues. With 3 bases clipped from V and 6 bases from J, the junction kept 3 bases outside the gene matches. Looked up from germline, CDR1 is ENHRY and CDR2 is SYGVKD. The CDR3 DNA follows: TGTGCCATCAGTGAAGGGACAGGCGATGGCTACACCTTC. Protein sequence: CAISEGTGDGYTF.

This chain connects TRBV28 to TRBJ1-5, with 7 bases fitting TRBD1. This CDR3 comprises 14 residues. Germline V lookup: CDR1 MDHEN, CDR2 SYDVKM. With V trimmed by 6 bases and J by 6 bases, 8 bases remained unmatched. Here the CDR3 DNA reads TGTGCCAGCAGCCGTCCCGGGACAGTTCAGCCCCAGCATTTT. Translating it yields CASSRPGTVQPQHF.

V usage is TRBV19 and J usage is TRBJ2-5; 7 bases fit TRBD2. V was pared by 4 bases and J by 2 bases, with 4 bases of the junction left unmatched. CDR3 length: 14 amino acids. The germline V gene encodes CDR1 LNHDA and CDR2 SQIVND (reference sequence). The CDR3 nucleotides are TGTGCCAGTAGTAGTCTAGCGGAGCAAGAGACCCAGTACTTC. Its protein is CASSSLAEQETQYF. The complete variable domain, with remaining parts taken from reference TRBV19 and TRBJ2-5, reads DGGITQSPKYLFRKEGQNVTLSCEQNLNHDAMYWYRQDPGQGLRLIYYSQIVNDFQKGDIAEGYSVSREKKESFPLTVTSAQKNPTAFYLCASSSLAEQETQYFGPGTRLLVL.

The chain has TRBV19 and TRBJ1-2, with unresolved D. Per the germline V gene, CDR1 is LNHDA and CDR2 is SQIVND (reference sequence). The CDR3 consists of 16 residues. V was clipped by 7 bases and J by 7 bases, with 25 bases between them. CDR3 protein: CASILSHSQTRGGYTF. CDR3 bases: TGTGCCAGTATTTTAAGTCATTCCCAAACGCGGGGTGGCTACACCTTC.